This entry lists 15 T cell receptor beta chains sequenced from one sample in a study of beta chain features in type 1 diabetes. Study-wide findings and caveats: Within each of all four CD4+ subsets, Type 1 diabetes patients had TCRB CDR3s that were moderately but significantly shorter.

Antigen specificity for these receptors is unknown. Sequencing targeted expressed TCRB transcripts, as all isolated RNA had been reverse transcribed. Clones were read by immunoSEQ multiplex PCR, and TCRdb kept only the in-frame ones, dropping some. The sample lists 550,000 to 850,000 clones; around an eighth were seen once. The sample taken for sequencing was naive CD4+ T cells from blood. The source is a man aged 18 to 29 with type 1 diabetes.

The chain couples TRBV5-4 to TRBJ1-1; the D gene is possibly TRBD1 (5 bases). Germline lookup yields CDR1 SGHNT and CDR2 YYREEE (reference sequence). CDR3 size: 11 residues. V was cut by 5 bases and J by 7 bases, with 9 bases left in between. The CDR3 loop is CASSGTGEAFF. CDR3 sequence (DNA): TGTGCCAGCAGTGGGACGGGTGAAGCTTTCTTT.

V is TRBV11-3 and J is TRBJ1-1, with D perhaps matching TRBD1 (5 bases). The germline CDR1 and CDR2 sequences are SGHNT and YENEEA. The V and J ends lost 2 bases and 5 bases respectively, with 12 bases between them. The CDR3 is 14 amino acids. CDR3 bases: TGTGCCAGCAGCTTATTTGGGGGAAGTACTGAAGCTTTCTTT. It codes for CASSLFGGSTEAFF.

This clone came up a few times. This chain connects TRBV7-7 to TRBJ2-5; TRBD1 aligns across 9 bases. The CDR3 runs to 15 residues. Looked up from germline, CDR1 is SSHAT and CDR2 is FNYEAQ (reference sequence). Trimming cost V 6 bases and J 4 bases; bases outside gene matches: 9. The CDR3 sequence is CASRQIGQGTETQYF. CDR3 nucleotides: TGTGCCAGCAGACAAATCGGACAGGGGACAGAGACCCAGTACTTC.

The chain carries TRBV30 and TRBJ1-4, with D hard to call. This CDR3 comprises 15 residues. In germline, CDR1 is GTSNPN, CDR2 SVGIG (reference sequence). Trimming took 2 bases from V and 0 from J, leaving 10 bases between them. CDR3 nucleotides: TGTGCCTGGAGTACGTCCAGACCAACTAATGAAAAACTGTTTTTT. As protein: CAWSTSRPTNEKLFF.

This clone has more than one count but fewer than ten. The chain is built from TRBV29-1 and TRBJ1-4; a weak D match, TRBD1 (6 bases). V was cut by 6 bases and J by 8 bases, with 16 bases left in between. There are 13 residues in the CDR3. Germline loops: CDR1 SQVTM, CDR2 ANQGSEA. The CDR3 region is CSVAGGGREKLFF. CDR3 DNA: TGCAGCGTCGCCGGGGGCGGTAGGGAAAAACTGTTTTTT.

This clone was seen a few times. In the same sample, other DNA sequences code for this CDR3. This sequence joins TRBV30 and TRBJ1-5; 7 bases match TRBD1. V was clipped by 2 bases and J by 4 bases; unmatched bases: 5. The CDR3 covers 14 residues. Germline values: CDR1 GTSNPN, CDR2 SVGIG (reference sequence). The CDR3 is CAWSPRGGNQPQHF. As DNA, the CDR3 is TGTGCCTGGAGTCCCAGGGGGGGGAATCAGCCCCAGCATTTT.

This chain uses TRBV2 with TRBJ1-5, with 9 nucleotides matching TRBD1. The V gene's germline CDR1 is SNHLY and CDR2 FYNNEI. CDR3 length: 15 residues. The trim removed 7 bases at V and 4 bases at J, leaving 8 bases unmatched. CDR3 bases: TGTGCCAGCATTACGGACAGGGGAGTTAATCAGCCCCAGCATTTT. Protein product: CASITDRGVNQPQHF.

In its sample, this clone was seen a few times. This sample includes further DNA sequences coding for the same CDR3. This chain joins TRBV28 and TRBJ1-2; 9 bases align to TRBD1. In germline, CDR1 is MDHEN, CDR2 SYDVKM. After removal of 5 bases from V and 7 bases from J, the junction contained 5 bases not matched to a gene. This CDR3 has 13 residues. In nucleotides, the CDR3 is TGTGCCAGCAGTCCGGGACAGGGAGGTGGCTACACCTTC. Its protein is CASSPGQGGGYTF.

Worth noting for this clone: The same CDR3 arises from other DNA sequences in this sample as well. This chain joins TRBV9 and TRBJ2-5, with D unclear. Looked up from germline, CDR1 is SGDLS and CDR2 is YYNGEE. There are 13 residues in the CDR3. Trimming took 2 bases from V and 5 from J, leaving 10 bases between them. The CDR3 spells CASSVVVGETQYF. CDR3 in DNA: TGTGCCAGCAGCGTTGTCGTGGGGGAGACCCAGTACTTC.

This clone was seen more than once but under ten times. The genes are TRBV7-8 and TRBJ2-2, with a possible D match to TRBD1 (6 bases). In germline, CDR1 is SGHVS, CDR2 FQNEAQ. The V gene lost 5 bases and the J gene lost 1 base, with 11 bases spanning the gap. The CDR3 has 15 amino acids. For the CDR3, the DNA is TGTGCCAGCAGCCCCCACAGGGTGAACACCGGGGAGCTGTTTTTT. Translated, it gives CASSPHRVNTGELFF.

This clone showed up just a few times. The chain employs TRBV30 and TRBJ2-4; 16 nucleotides agree with TRBD2. From germline, CDR1 is GTSNPN and CDR2 SVGIG (reference sequence). J was trimmed by 7 bases and V by 5 bases; bases with no gene match: 11. The CDR3 is made up of 17 amino acids. The CDR3 region has the DNA TGTGCCTGGTCCCTGGGGACTAGCGGGGGGGCGAGGAACATTCAGTACTTC. This translates into CAWSLGTSGGARNIQYF.

The chain joins TRBV4-1 to TRBJ1-1; a possible D gene is TRBD1 (6 bases). CDR3 length: 16 amino acids. Germline CDR1 is MGHRA and CDR2 is YSYEKL. With 6 bases removed from V and 1 base from J, the gap between germline ends came to 18 bases. DNA of the CDR3: TGCGCCAGCAGAACAGGGTCGGGGAGGGGGAACACTGAAGCTTTCTTT. The encoded protein is CASRTGSGRGNTEAFF.

About this clone: This sample includes further DNA sequences coding for the same CDR3. The rearrangement uses TRBV7-9 and TRBJ1-5, with D uncertain. The CDR3 runs to 12 residues. CDR1 and CDR2 from the germline V gene are SEHNR and FQNEAQ (reference sequence). Deletions cut 5 bases from V and 4 bases from J, with 6 bases between. DNA for the CDR3: TGTGCCAGCAGCCTCCTTAATCAGCCCCAGCATTTT. This encodes CASSLLNQPQHF.

This clone has a handful of counts. This sequence joins TRBV4-1 and TRBJ2-3; D remains unclear. V was shortened by 2 bases and J by 1 base, with 7 bases between the two germline ends. The CDR3 covers 14 residues. Germline CDR1 reads MGHRA; CDR2 reads YSYEKL. In DNA form, the CDR3 reads TGCGCCAGCAGCCAACCCCGGGGCACAGATACGCAGTATTTT. This gives the protein CASSQPRGTDTQYF.

This chain joins TRBV7-9 and TRBJ2-3; 8 bases fit TRBD1. The CDR3 totals 14 residues. CDR1 and CDR2 from the germline V gene are SEHNR and FQNEAQ (reference sequence). V shed 10 bases, J shed 2 bases, and the junction held 8 bases outside the gene matches. The CDR3 here is CATRQGTPTDTQYF. The DNA for the CDR3 is TGTGCCACCCGACAGGGGACACCCACAGATACGCAGTATTTT. The complete variable domain, with remaining parts taken from reference TRBV7-9 and TRBJ2-3, reads DTGVSQNPRHKITKRGQNVTFRCDPISEHNRLYWYRQTLGQGPEFLTYFQNEAQLEKSRLLSDRFSAERPKGSFSTLEIQRTEQGDSAMYLCATRQGTPTDTQYFGPGTRLTVL.